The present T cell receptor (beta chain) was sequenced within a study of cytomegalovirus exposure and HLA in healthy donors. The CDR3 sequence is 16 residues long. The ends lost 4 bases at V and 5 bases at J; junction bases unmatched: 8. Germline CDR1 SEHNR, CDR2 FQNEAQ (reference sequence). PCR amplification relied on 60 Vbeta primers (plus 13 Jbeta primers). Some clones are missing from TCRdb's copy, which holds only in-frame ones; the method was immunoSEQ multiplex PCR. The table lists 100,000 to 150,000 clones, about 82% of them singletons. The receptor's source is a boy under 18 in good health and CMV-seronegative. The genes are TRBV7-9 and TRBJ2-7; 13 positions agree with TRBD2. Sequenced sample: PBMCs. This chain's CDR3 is CASSSTSGRATHEQYF. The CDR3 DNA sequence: TGTGCCAGCAGCTCCACTAGCGGGAGGGCCACCCACGAGCAGTACTTC.